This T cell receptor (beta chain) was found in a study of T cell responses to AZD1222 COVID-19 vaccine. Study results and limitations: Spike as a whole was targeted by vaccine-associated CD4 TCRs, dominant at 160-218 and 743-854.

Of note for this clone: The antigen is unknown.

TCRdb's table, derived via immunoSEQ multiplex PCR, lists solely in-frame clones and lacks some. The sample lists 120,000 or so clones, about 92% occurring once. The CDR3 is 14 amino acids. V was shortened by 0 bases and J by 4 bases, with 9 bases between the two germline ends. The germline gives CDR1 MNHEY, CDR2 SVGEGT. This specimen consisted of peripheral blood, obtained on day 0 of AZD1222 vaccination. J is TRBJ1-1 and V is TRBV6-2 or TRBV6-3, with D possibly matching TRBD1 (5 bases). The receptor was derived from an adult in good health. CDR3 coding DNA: TGTGCCAGCAGTTACTCGATGGGGGGCACTGAAGCTTTCTTT. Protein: CASSYSMGGTEAFF.